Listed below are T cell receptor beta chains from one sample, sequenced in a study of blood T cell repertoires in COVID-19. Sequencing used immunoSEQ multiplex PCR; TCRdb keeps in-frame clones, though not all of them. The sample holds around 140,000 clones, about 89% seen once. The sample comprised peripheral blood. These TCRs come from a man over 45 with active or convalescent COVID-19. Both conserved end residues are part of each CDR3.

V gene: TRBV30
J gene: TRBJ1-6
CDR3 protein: CAWSRGQDNSPLHF

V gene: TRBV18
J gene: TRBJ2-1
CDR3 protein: CASSLDRVSYNEQFF

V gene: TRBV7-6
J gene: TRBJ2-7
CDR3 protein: CASSLTASNSYEQYF

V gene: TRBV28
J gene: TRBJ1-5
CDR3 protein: CASSTRTGGYSNQPQHF

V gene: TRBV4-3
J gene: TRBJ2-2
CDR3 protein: CASSQEIRVGGAGGELFF

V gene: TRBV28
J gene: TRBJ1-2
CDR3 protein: CASSEFGVGGYTF

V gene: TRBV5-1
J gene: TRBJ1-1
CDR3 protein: CASSPIQGMNTEAFF

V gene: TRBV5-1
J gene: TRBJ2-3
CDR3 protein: CASSLDAAGTDTQYF

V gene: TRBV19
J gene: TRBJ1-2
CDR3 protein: CASSGQVIYGYTF

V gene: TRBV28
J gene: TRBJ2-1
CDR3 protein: CASSLGPSYNEQFF

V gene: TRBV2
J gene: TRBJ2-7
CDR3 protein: CASTGTGEDGAYEQYF

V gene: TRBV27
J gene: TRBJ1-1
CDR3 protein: CASRKDRGVGTEAFF

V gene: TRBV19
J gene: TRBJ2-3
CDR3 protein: CASSMRITDTQYF

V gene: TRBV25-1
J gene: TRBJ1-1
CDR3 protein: CASGGTGRGTEAFF

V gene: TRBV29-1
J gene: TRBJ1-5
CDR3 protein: CSVTTGGSVNQPQHF

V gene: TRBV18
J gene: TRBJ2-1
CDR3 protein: CASSEHHDRPEQFF

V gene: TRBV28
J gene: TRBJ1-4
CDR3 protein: CASSKQGKREKLFF

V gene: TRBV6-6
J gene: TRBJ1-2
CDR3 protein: CASSLGGADNYGYTF

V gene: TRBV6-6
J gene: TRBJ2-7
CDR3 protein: CASRGGAGWEQYF

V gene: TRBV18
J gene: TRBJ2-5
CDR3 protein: CASSKQGQETQYF

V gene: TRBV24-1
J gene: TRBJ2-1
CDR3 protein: CATSDFLLAGGINEQFF

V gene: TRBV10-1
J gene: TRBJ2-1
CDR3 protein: CASSVKQYNEQFF

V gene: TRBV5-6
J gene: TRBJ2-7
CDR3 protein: CASSLGLAGGYEQYF

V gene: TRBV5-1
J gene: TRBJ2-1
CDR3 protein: CASSFSAGWDEQFF

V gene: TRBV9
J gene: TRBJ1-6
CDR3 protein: CASSAGQGAGYSPLHF

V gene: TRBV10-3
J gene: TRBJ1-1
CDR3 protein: CAISEGTGGTEAFF

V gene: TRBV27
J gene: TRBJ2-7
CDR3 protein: CASSKALPGLAGDTYEQYF

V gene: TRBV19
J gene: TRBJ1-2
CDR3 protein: CASTLGAYGYTF

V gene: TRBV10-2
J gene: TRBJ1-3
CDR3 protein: CASSSDRLSTIYF

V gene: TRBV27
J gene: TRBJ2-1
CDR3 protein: CASRNLGLAAYNEQFF

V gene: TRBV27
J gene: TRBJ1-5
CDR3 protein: CASSTQREESNQPQHF

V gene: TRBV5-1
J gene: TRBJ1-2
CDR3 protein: CASSWGTGGAYGYTF

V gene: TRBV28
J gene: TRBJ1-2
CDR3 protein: CASSSPGLSNYGYTF

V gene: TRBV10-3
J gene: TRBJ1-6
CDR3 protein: CAISDISGKVDSPLHF

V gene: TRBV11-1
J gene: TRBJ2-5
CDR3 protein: CASSLAPPGHIETQYF

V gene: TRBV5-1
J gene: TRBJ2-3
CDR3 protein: CASSPIQGSVDTQYF

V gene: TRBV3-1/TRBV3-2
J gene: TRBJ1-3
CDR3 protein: CASSPRQDRGRNTIYF

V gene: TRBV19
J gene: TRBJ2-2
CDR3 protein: CASETGGLTNTGELFF

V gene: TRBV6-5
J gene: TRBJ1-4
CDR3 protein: CASRNRGADEKLFF

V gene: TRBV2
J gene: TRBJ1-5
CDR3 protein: CASSEEWTGRQPQHF

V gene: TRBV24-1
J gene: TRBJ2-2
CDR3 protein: CATMGEGNTGELFF

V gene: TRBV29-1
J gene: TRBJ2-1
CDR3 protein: CSARLIQSSSYNEQFF

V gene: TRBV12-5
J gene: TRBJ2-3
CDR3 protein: CASGLVLEGFSTDTQYF

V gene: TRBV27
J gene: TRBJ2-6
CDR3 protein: CASSSYRGPSSGANVLTF